These 21 T cell receptor beta chains originate from one sample sequenced in a study of T cells in Graves' hyperthyroidism and ophthalmopathy. The CDR3 regions of TCR beta were amplified from RNA transcripts. HTBI primers were used for first-round RT-PCR of the TCR CDR3. Via MiXCR, TCRdb re-called the multiplex PCR reads, giving one row per CDR3 protein. The sample gives about 360,000 distinct CDR3 sequences, less than 15% of which show up once; 9.2% is in the top ten. What was sequenced was blood. These receptors were collected from a woman aged 18-30 years with Graves' hyperthyroidism.

This clonotype has only a few counts. The chain has TRBV5-6 and TRBJ2-2; no clear D gene. This CDR3 is 14 amino acids long. The V end lost 0 bases, the J end lost 6 bases, and 9 bases lay between the germline ends. Germline CDR1 and CDR2: SGHDT and YYEEEE. The CDR3 DNA sequence: TGTGCCAGCAGCTTGGTGCGGTGGGCCGGGGAGCTGTTTTTT. This gives the protein CASSLVRWAGELFF.

This clonotype was counted ten times or more. V gene TRBV27 combines with J gene TRBJ1-4; D ambiguous. This CDR3 has 13 residues. Germline loops: CDR1 MNHEY, CDR2 SMNVEV (reference sequence). Trimming took 6 bases from V and 5 from J, leaving 10 bases between them. The CDR3 DNA reads TGTGCCAGCAGAATTACAATCAATGAAAAACTGTTTTTT. The encoded protein is CASRITINEKLFF.

This clonotype was counted ten times or more. The V call is TRBV9, the J call TRBJ2-7; perhaps TRBD2 as D (5 bases). This CDR3 comprises 15 residues. The germline V gene has CDR1 SGDLS and CDR2 YYNGEE. V was shortened by 1 base and J by 0 bases, with 11 bases between the two germline ends. Here the CDR3 DNA reads TGTGCCAGCAGCGTATCGGGGAGCCCCTCCTACGAGCAGTACTTC. Translation gives CASSVSGSPSYEQYF. The full variable domain, in which reference TRBV9 and TRBJ2-7 provide the parts outside the CDR3, is DSGVTQTPKHLITATGQRVTLRCSPRSGDLSVYWYQQSLDQGLQFLIQYYNGEERAKGNILERFSAQQFPDLHSELNLSSLELGDSALYFCASSVSGSPSYEQYFGPGTRLTVT.

This clonotype appeared many times. The rearrangement uses TRBV7-2 and TRBJ2-7, with D perhaps matching TRBD1 (5 bases). Deletions cut 4 bases from V and 0 bases from J, with 13 bases between. Germline assignment: CDR1 SGHTA and CDR2 FQGNSA. This CDR3 contains 15 residues. CDR3 protein: CASSSVPQGSYEQYF. The CDR3 DNA reads as TGTGCCAGCAGCTCGGTCCCCCAGGGCTCCTACGAGCAGTACTTC.

This clonotype was seen more than once but under ten times. V gene TRBV25-1 combines with J gene TRBJ1-4; possibly TRBD1 for D (5 bases). The CDR3 has 17 residues. With 0 bases removed from V and 1 base from J, the gap between germline ends came to 12 bases. Per germline, CDR1 MGHDK and CDR2 SYGVNS. The CDR3 reads CASSEYRDPRTNEKLFF. DNA of the CDR3: TGTGCCAGCAGTGAATACCGGGACCCTCGAACTAATGAAAAACTGTTTTTT. Together with reference TRBV25-1 and TRBJ1-4, the CDR3 gives the full variable domain: EADIYQTPRYLVIGTGKKITLECSQTMGHDKMYWYQQDPGMELHLIHYSYGVNSTEKGDLSSESTVSRIRTEHFPLTLESARPSHTSQYLCASSEYRDPRTNEKLFFGSGTQLSVL.

This clonotype showed up many times. The rearrangement uses TRBV7-2 and TRBJ2-7, with no clear D. Trimming stripped 1 base from V and 3 bases from J, with 7 bases between. Looked up from germline, CDR1 is SGHTA and CDR2 is FQGNSA. This CDR3 is 13 amino acids long. The CDR3 nucleotides are TGTGCCAGCAGCTTAGTTGGAGTCTACGAGCAGTACTTC. This encodes CASSLVGVYEQYF.

This clonotype was observed many times. The CDR3 DNA reads as TGTGCCAGCACCAGGGACAGGGGGAAAGATACGCAGTATTTT. Its protein is CASTRDRGKDTQYF. The rearrangement uses TRBV12-3 or TRBV12-4 and TRBJ2-3, with 11 nucleotides matching TRBD1. The length of the CDR3 is 14 residues. V lost 7 bases to trimming and J lost 5 bases; unmatched junction nucleotides: 5.

This clonotype has ten or more counts. The J gene is TRBJ2-1, the V gene TRBV28, with 7 bases that match TRBD2. This CDR3 contains 17 residues. V shed 7 bases and J 3 bases; nucleotides not matched to a gene: 15. The V gene's germline CDR1 is MDHEN and CDR2 SYDVKM. CDR3 amino acids: CASIWGSTGGHYNEQFF. The CDR3 DNA sequence: TGTGCCAGCATTTGGGGTTCTACGGGAGGACACTACAATGAGCAGTTCTTC.

A note on this clonotype: At one of its ends the junction is not consistent with the germline gene, which may arise from a read error. This chain uses TRBV7-7 with TRBJ2-1; 9 nucleotides match TRBD1. The CDR3 runs to 18 residues. In germline, CDR1 is SSHAT, CDR2 FNYEAQ (reference sequence). The CDR3 protein is CASSLALHTGGAYNEQFF. CDR3 sequence (DNA): TGTGCTAGCAGCTTAGCGCTCCACACAGGGGGCGCGTACAATGAGCAGTTCTTC.

In its sample, this clonotype was seen many times. This chain joins TRBV3-1 and TRBJ2-2; no clear D. This CDR3 comprises 12 residues. Between the trimmed V and J ends, which lost 7 bases and 6 bases, there was a span of 9 bases. Germline V gene lookup returns CDR1 LGHDT and CDR2 YNNKEL (reference sequence). The CDR3 sequence: CASTPSPGELFF. CDR3 DNA: TGTGCCAGCACCCCAAGCCCCGGGGAGCTGTTTTTT.

This clonotype appeared many times. The chain combines TRBV20-1 with TRBJ1-5; D is perhaps TRBD1 (5 bases). V lost 0 bases to trimming and J lost 5 bases, with 17 bases between them. From germline, CDR1 is DFQATT and CDR2 SNEGSKA (reference sequence). The CDR3 spans 16 residues. DNA for the CDR3: TGCAGTGCTAGAGAGTTAGGGACGGGCAATGATCAGCCCCAGCATTTT. Translated, it gives CSARELGTGNDQPQHF.

The chain has TRBV15 and TRBJ1-4, with D possibly matching TRBD1 (5 bases). CDR1 and CDR2 from the germline V gene are LNHNV and YYDKDF (reference sequence). CDR3 length: 14 residues. V gave up 0 bases and J gave up 8 bases, with 10 bases separating them. CDR3 DNA sequence: TGTGCCACCAGCAGAGATGGGGGGAGCGAAAAACTGTTTTTT. Protein product: CATSRDGGSEKLFF.

Only a few counts were recorded for this clonotype. This CDR3 reads CASRDNLGQAGNTIYF. CDR3 DNA sequence: TGCGCCAGCAGAGACAATTTAGGACAGGCTGGAAACACCATATATTTT. The chain recombines TRBV5-1 with TRBJ1-3; 7 nucleotides line up with TRBD1. Germline loops: CDR1 SGHRS, CDR2 YFSETQ. The CDR3 runs to 16 residues. Trimming removed 5 bases from V and 2 bases from J; junction bases left unmatched: 10.

Only a few counts were recorded for this clonotype. A junction boundary mismatches the germline segment, possibly from a read error. V usage is TRBV7-9 and J usage is TRBJ2-5; D remains ambiguous. The germline CDR1 and CDR2 sequences are SEHNR and FQNEAQ (reference sequence). This CDR3 is built from 11 residues. CDR3 sequence: CASTHQGTQYF. The CDR3 coding sequence is TGTGCCAGCACCCACCAAGGGACCCAGTACTTC.

At least ten counts were recorded for this clonotype. This sequence joins TRBV3-1 and TRBJ2-2, with D perhaps matching TRBD2 (6 bases). Trimming cost V 5 bases and J 5 bases, with 15 bases left between them. The V gene's germline CDR1 is LGHDT and CDR2 YNNKEL (reference sequence). This CDR3 has 15 amino acids. This chain's CDR3 is CASSFGTPGTGELFF. For the CDR3, the DNA is TGTGCCAGCAGCTTTGGGACTCCAGGGACCGGGGAGCTGTTTTTT.

This clonotype was counted between two and nine times. This clone may be a read error of a much larger clone one base away. This chain joins TRBV6-8 and TRBJ2-7; D uncertain. Per germline, CDR1 MNHGY and CDR2 SAAAGT. V dropped 2 bases and J dropped 0 bases, with 11 bases sitting between them. This CDR3 contains 15 residues. The CDR3 region has the DNA TGTGCCAGCAGTTACCGGCTGGACCACTCCTACGAGCAGTACTTC. It codes for CASSYRLDHSYEQYF.

This clonotype has ten or more counts. V and J are TRBV6-1 and TRBJ2-1, with TRBD1 matching over 8 bases. The junction had 8 bases not matched to a gene; V was cut back by 6 bases and J by 7 bases. This CDR3 region has 14 residues. In germline, CDR1 is MNHNS, CDR2 SASEGT. As DNA, the CDR3 is TGTGCCAGCAGCATGACAGGGGCGGGTAATGAGCAGTTCTTC. Translating gives CASSMTGAGNEQFF.

This clonotype was observed a few times. This chain connects TRBV6-5 to TRBJ2-1; D unclear. Germline CDR1 MNHEY, CDR2 SVGAGI. Trimming took off 0 bases at V and 9 bases at J, with 3 bases between the two ends. This CDR3 has 11 amino acids. This CDR3 reads CASSYSSEQFF. CDR3 DNA: TGTGCCAGCAGTTACTCGAGTGAGCAGTTCTTC.

This clonotype was picked up a small number of times. The chain is built from TRBV29-1 and TRBJ2-5, with 9 bases matching TRBD2. Unmatched junction bases numbered 14, after V lost 5 bases and J lost 13 bases. The CDR3 runs to 13 residues. CDR1 and CDR2 (germline): SQVTM, ANQGSEA. The CDR3 loop is CSVLAGNEDRRYF. CDR3 DNA sequence: TGCAGCGTTCTAGCGGGGAATGAGGACCGTAGGTACTTC.

This clonotype was detected ten times or more. The chain links TRBV2 to TRBJ1-5, with D maybe TRBD1 (5 bases). The CDR3 contains 16 residues. V was clipped by 6 bases and J by 6 bases, with 21 bases between them. The germline gives CDR1 SNHLY, CDR2 FYNNEI. The CDR3 loop reads CASSGANVEVGQPQHF. CDR3 sequence (DNA): TGTGCCAGCAGCGGGGCTAACGTGGAGGTGGGTCAGCCCCAGCATTTT.

This clonotype was found a few times. This chain connects TRBV20-1 to TRBJ2-3, with a possible D match to TRBD2 (5 bases). The CDR3 has 15 residues. Germline CDR1 and CDR2: DFQATT and SNEGSKA (reference sequence). V gave up 3 bases and J gave up 1 base, with 14 bases separating them. As DNA, the CDR3 is TGCAGTGCTAGCTCCCGTGAGAGGGGCACAGATACGCAGTATTTT. Translating it yields CSASSRERGTDTQYF.